The 13 T cell receptor beta chains below come from one sample, sequenced in a study of shared clonotypes between healthy human individuals (TCRdb year 2020). The library relied on the immunoSEQ multiplex PCR assay. The clones in this table, taken by TCRdb from immuneACCESS, are in-frame only. Not every clone is retained; where verified, under half of the shortfall comes from an unresolved V gene, and the cause of the rest is unknown. This sample gives just under 350,000 clones in total; 73% of them show up just once. Around 9.3% of the sample rests with the top ten. Material: memory CD4+ T cells sorted from blood. The cell subset or site label, as the study defines it: CD45RA-negative fraction. Receptor source: a man between 25 and 39 years old in good health.

In the case of this clone: The germline gene is not matched at one end of the junction; a read error may be the cause. This sequence joins TRBV28 and TRBJ2-7, with D unclear. CDR1 MDHEN and CDR2 SYDVKM come from the germline V gene. CDR3 length: 14 residues. DNA for the CDR3: TGTGCCAGCACTTTAGCTCAGTACACCTACGAGCAGTACTTC. Encoded protein: CASTLAQYTYEQYF.

This clone was detected many times. The chain recombines TRBV7-9 with TRBJ2-3; D remains unclear. Per germline, CDR1 SEHNR and CDR2 FQNEAQ (reference sequence). The V and J ends lost 1 base and 3 bases respectively, with 11 bases between them. This CDR3 comprises 15 residues. The CDR3 coding sequence is TGTGCCAGCAGCTTAGGACGACTGGGGACAGATACGCAGTATTTT. Translated: CASSLGRLGTDTQYF.

This clone was counted only a few times. The CDR3 reads CAGTDTQYF. The DNA for the CDR3 is TGTGCCGGCACAGATACGCAGTATTTT. This chain links TRBV7-9 with TRBJ2-3; D is uncertain. Germline lookup yields CDR1 SEHNR and CDR2 FQNEAQ (reference sequence). The V end lost 11 bases, the J end lost 1 base, and 1 base lay between the germline ends. The CDR3 loop spans 9 amino acids.

About this clone: This sample includes further DNA sequences coding for the same CDR3. The J gene is TRBJ1-4, the V gene TRBV6-1; perhaps TRBD1 as D (5 bases). Germline V CDR1 and CDR2: MNHNS, SASEGT. The CDR3 has 14 residues. Trimming removed 5 bases at V and 1 base at J, with 8 bases between. DNA of the CDR3: TGTGCCAGCAGTCAGGGCGGAACTAATGAAAAACTGTTTTTT. Residues: CASSQGGTNEKLFF.

A word on this clone: The same CDR3 is also encoded by other DNA sequences in this sample. V gene TRBV9 combines with J gene TRBJ1-1, with 7 bases lining up with TRBD1. This CDR3 has 12 amino acids. Germline CDR1 and CDR2: SGDLS and YYNGEE. V was clipped by 2 bases and J by 6 bases; unmatched bases: 1. CDR3 DNA sequence: TGTGCCAGCAGCGTGACAGGGTCTGAAGCTTTCTTT. Translation: CASSVTGSEAFF. The full variable domain, its missing parts supplied by reference TRBV9 and TRBJ1-1, is DSGVTQTPKHLITATGQRVTLRCSPRSGDLSVYWYQQSLDQGLQFLIQYYNGEERAKGNILERFSAQQFPDLHSELNLSSLELGDSALYFCASSVTGSEAFFGQGTRLTVV.

The chain links TRBV11-3 to TRBJ2-7, with D perhaps TRBD1 or TRBD2 (5 bases each). This CDR3 comprises 13 residues. Looked up from germline, CDR1 is SGHNT and CDR2 is YENEEA. Trimming removed 1 base from V and 9 bases from J, with 13 bases in between. CDR3 loop: CASSLVEGTVQYF. The CDR3, as DNA: TGTGCCAGCAGCTTAGTCGAGGGGACGGTGCAGTACTTC.

The rearrangement links TRBV25-1 to TRBJ2-1; 9 bases agree with TRBD2. Trimming at V came to 2 bases and at J to 7 bases, leaving 6 bases not matched to a gene. Per germline, CDR1 MGHDK and CDR2 SYGVNS. This CDR3 comprises 15 residues. In DNA, the CDR3 is TGTGCCAGCAGTGAACTAGCGGGATTTAATAATGAGCAGTTCTTC. Its protein is CASSELAGFNNEQFF. The variable domain in full, completed from reference TRBV25-1 and TRBJ2-1, reads EADIYQTPRYLVIGTGKKITLECSQTMGHDKMYWYQQDPGMELHLIHYSYGVNSTEKGDLSSESTVSRIRTEHFPLTLESARPSHTSQYLCASSELAGFNNEQFFGPGTRLTVL.

The rearrangement joins TRBV6-5 to TRBJ2-5, with D possibly matching TRBD1 (5 bases). From germline, CDR1 is MNHEY and CDR2 SVGAGI. V gave up 6 bases and J gave up 1 base, with 9 bases separating them. The CDR3 has 13 residues. The CDR3 DNA is TGTGCCAGCAGCAGCAGGGCCCAAGAGACCCAGTACTTC. Translating gives CASSSRAQETQYF.

This chain links TRBV5-1 with TRBJ2-1; 12 bases line up with TRBD2. The V gene's germline CDR1 is SGHRS and CDR2 YFSETQ. The CDR3 spans 16 residues. The V gene end was trimmed by 1 base and the J gene end by 6 bases; junction bases not matched to a gene: 5. CDR3 in DNA: TGCGCCAGCAGCTTGAGCGGGACTAGCGGGTTCAATGAGCAGTTCTTC. It is translated as CASSLSGTSGFNEQFF.

V is TRBV30 and J is TRBJ2-5; possible D gene TRBD2, 5 bases. CDR3 length equals 12 residues. Germline loops: CDR1 GTSNPN, CDR2 SVGIG (reference sequence). The V and J ends lost 3 bases and 4 bases respectively, with 9 bases between them. The CDR3 protein is CAWRGAVETQYF. As DNA, the CDR3 is TGTGCCTGGAGAGGAGCGGTAGAGACCCAGTACTTC.

V is TRBV19 and J is TRBJ1-2, with D hard to call. The germline V and J ends were trimmed by 6 bases and 1 base, with 24 bases remaining between them. There are 18 residues in the CDR3. Germline V gene sequence: CDR1 LNHDA, CDR2 SQIVND (reference sequence). Written as DNA, the CDR3 is TGTGCCAGTAGCAATAGGGCTACGTGGACGGATAATAACTATGGCTACACCTTC. This sequence encodes CASSNRATWTDNNYGYTF.

This CDR3 is CASRPPRGIIEQYF. CDR3 bases: TGTGCCAGCAGACCCCCACGGGGCATTATCGAGCAGTACTTC. The chain links TRBV7-9 to TRBJ2-7, with D possibly being TRBD1 or TRBD2 (5 bases each). This CDR3 is built from 14 residues. Germline V gene lookup returns CDR1 SEHNR and CDR2 FQNEAQ (reference sequence). Trimming left V 6 bases short and J 6 bases short, with 18 bases between. Together with reference TRBV7-9 and TRBJ2-7, the CDR3 gives the full variable domain: DTGVSQNPRHKITKRGQNVTFRCDPISEHNRLYWYRQTLGQGPEFLTYFQNEAQLEKSRLLSDRFSAERPKGSFSTLEIQRTEQGDSAMYLCASRPPRGIIEQYFGPGTRLTVT.

This clone has only a few counts. The chain couples TRBV4-3 to TRBJ2-1, with 7 bases that match TRBD2. The CDR3 covers 17 residues. With V trimmed by 1 base and J by 0 bases, 6 bases remained unmatched. Germline values: CDR1 LGHNA, CDR2 YSLEER. The CDR3: CASSQALWDYSYNEQFF. The CDR3 DNA sequence: TGCGCCAGCAGCCAAGCTTTATGGGACTACTCCTACAATGAGCAGTTCTTC.